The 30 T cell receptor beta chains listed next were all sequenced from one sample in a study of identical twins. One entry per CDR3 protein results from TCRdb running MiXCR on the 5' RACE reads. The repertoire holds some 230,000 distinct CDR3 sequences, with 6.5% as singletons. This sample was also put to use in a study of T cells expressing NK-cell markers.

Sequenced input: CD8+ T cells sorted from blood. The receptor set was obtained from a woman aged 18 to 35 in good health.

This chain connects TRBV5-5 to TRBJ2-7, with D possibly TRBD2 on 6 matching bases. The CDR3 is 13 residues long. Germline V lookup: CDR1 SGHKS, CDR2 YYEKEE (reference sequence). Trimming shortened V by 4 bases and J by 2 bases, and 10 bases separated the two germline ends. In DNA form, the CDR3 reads TGTGCCAGCAGCAGGGAGGTCCCCTACGAGCAGTACTTC. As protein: CASSREVPYEQYF.

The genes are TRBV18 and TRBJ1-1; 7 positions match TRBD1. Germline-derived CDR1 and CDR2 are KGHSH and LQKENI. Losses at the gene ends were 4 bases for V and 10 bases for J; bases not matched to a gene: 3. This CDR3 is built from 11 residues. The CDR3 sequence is CASSLTGAAFF. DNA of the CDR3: TGTGCCAGCTCACTCACAGGGGCAGCTTTCTTT.

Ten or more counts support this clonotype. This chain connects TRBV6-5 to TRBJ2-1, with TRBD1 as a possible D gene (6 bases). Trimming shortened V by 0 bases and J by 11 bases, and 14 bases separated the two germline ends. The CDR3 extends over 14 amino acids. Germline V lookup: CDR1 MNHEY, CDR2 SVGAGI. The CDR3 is CASSYSNTGQKQFF. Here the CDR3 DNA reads TGTGCCAGCAGTTACTCGAATACAGGGCAAAAGCAGTTCTTC.

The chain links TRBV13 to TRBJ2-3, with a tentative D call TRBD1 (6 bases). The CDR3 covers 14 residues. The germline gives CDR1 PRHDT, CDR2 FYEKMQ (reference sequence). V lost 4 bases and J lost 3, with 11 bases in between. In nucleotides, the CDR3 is TGTGCCAGCAGCTCCAGGGGAAGAACAGATACGCAGTATTTT. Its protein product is CASSSRGRTDTQYF.

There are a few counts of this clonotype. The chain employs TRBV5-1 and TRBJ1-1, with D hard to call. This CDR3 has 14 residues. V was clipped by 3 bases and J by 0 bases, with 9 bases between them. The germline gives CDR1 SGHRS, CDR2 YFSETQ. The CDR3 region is CASSSETLNTEAFF. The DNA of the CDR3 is TGCGCCAGCAGCTCGGAGACTTTGAACACTGAAGCTTTCTTT.

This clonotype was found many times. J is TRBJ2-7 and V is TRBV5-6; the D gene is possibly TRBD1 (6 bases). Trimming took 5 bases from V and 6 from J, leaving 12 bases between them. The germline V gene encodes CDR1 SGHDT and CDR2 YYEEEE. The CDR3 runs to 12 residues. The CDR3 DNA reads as TGTGCCAGCAGGGATTTCAGGGGCGAGCAGTACTTC. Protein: CASRDFRGEQYF.

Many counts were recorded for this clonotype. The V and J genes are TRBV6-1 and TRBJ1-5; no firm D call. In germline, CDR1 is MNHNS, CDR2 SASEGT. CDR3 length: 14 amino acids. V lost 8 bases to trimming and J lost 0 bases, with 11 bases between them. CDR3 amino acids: CASSVVLSNQPQHF. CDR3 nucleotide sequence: TGTGCCAGCTCCGTAGTCCTTAGCAATCAGCCCCAGCATTTT.

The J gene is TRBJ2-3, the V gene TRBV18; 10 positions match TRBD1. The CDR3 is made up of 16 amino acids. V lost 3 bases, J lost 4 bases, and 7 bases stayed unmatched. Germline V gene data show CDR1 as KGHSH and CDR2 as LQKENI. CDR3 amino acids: CASSPGQGSVADTQYF. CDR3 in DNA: TGTGCCAGCTCACCGGGACAGGGGAGTGTGGCAGATACGCAGTATTTT.

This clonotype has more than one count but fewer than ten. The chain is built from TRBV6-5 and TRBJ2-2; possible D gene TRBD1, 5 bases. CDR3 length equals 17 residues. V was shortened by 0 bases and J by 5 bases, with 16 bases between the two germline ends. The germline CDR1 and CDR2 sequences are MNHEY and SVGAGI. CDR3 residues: CASSYSTAAGLTGELFF. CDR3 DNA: TGTGCCAGCAGTTACTCCACCGCGGCAGGGCTAACCGGGGAGCTGTTTTTT.

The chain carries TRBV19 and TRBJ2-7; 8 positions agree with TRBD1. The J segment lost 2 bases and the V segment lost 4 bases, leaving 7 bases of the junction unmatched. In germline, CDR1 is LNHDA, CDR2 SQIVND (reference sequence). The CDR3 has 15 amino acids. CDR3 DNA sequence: TGTGCCAGTAGTACGCTAGGACAGGGAACCTACGAGCAGTACTTC. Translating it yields CASSTLGQGTYEQYF.

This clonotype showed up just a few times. CDR3 protein: CASSSALGGRMNTEAFF. Here the CDR3 DNA reads TGTGCCAGCAGCTCGGCCCTTGGGGGTCGCATGAACACTGAAGCTTTCTTT. The gene calls are TRBV11-2 and TRBJ1-1; weak D call: TRBD1 (5 bases). Deletions cut 4 bases from V and 0 bases from J, with 18 bases between. This CDR3 contains 17 residues. The germline CDR1 and CDR2 sequences are SGHAT and FQNNGV.

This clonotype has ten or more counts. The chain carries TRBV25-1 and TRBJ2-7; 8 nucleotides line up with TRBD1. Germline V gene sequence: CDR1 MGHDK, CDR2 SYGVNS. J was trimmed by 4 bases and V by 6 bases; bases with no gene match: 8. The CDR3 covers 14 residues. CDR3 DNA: TGTGCCAGCAGCGAGAGGGACAGGCCGTACGAGCAGTACTTC. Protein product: CASSERDRPYEQYF.

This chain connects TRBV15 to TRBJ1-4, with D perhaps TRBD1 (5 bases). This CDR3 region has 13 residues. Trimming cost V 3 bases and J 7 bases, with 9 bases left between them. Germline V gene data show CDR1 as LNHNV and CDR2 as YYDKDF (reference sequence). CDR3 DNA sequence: TGTGCCACCAGCAGGACAGCCGGTGAAAAACTGTTTTTT. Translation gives CATSRTAGEKLFF.

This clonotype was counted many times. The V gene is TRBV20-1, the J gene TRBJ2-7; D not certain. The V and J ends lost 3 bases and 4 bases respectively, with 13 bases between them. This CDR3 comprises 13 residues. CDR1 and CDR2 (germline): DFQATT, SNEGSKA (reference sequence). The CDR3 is CSASEDTRYEQYF. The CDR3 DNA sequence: TGCAGTGCTAGTGAAGATACTCGATACGAGCAGTACTTC.

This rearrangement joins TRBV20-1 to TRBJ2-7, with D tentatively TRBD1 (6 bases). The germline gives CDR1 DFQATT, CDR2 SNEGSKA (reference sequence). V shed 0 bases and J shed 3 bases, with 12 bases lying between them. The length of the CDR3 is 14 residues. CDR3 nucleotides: TGCAGTGCTAGAGATGTGCGGACAGACTACGAGCAGTACTTC. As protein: CSARDVRTDYEQYF.

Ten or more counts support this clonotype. DNA of the CDR3: TGCGCCAGCAGCCCAACTAGTAGCCCAGATACGCAGTATTTT. This sequence encodes CASSPTSSPDTQYF. The rearrangement links TRBV5-1 to TRBJ2-3; a possible D gene is TRBD2 (5 bases). CDR1 and CDR2 (germline): SGHRS, YFSETQ. This CDR3 has 14 amino acids. Trimming removed 4 bases at V and 4 bases at J, with 13 bases between.

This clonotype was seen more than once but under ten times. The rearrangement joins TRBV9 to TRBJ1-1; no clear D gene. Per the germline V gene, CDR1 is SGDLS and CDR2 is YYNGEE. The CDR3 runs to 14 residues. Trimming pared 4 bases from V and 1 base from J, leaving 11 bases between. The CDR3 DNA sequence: TGTGCCAGCAGCCGCCACGAAGGGAACACTGAAGCTTTCTTT. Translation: CASSRHEGNTEAFF.

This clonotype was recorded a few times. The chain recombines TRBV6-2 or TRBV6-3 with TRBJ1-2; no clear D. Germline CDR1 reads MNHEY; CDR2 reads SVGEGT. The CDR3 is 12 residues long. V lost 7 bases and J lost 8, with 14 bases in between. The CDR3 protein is CASIDGRLGYTF. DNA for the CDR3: TGTGCCAGCATTGATGGGCGTCTCGGCTACACCTTC.

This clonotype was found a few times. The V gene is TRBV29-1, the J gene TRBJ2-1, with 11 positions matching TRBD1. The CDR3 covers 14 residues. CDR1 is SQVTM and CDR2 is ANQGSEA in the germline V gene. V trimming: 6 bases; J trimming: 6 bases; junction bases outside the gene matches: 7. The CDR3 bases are TGCAGCGTCGACCCCGGGACAGGGGGCAATGAGCAGTTCTTC. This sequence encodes CSVDPGTGGNEQFF.

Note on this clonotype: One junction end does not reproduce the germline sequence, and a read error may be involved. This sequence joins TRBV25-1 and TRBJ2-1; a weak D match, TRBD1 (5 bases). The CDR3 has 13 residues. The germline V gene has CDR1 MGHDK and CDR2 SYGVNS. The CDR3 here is CACSKTAWDEQFF. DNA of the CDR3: TGTGCCTGCAGTAAGACAGCGTGGGATGAGCAGTTCTTC.

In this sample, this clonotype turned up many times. CDR3 loop: CASSQGNEQFF. The CDR3 nucleotides are TGCGCCAGCAGCCAGGGCAATGAGCAGTTCTTC. The chain combines TRBV5-1 with TRBJ2-1, with D tentatively TRBD1 (5 bases). The ends were cut back, 4 bases at V and 6 bases at J, with 5 bases in the middle. There are 11 residues in the CDR3. Germline CDR1 and CDR2: SGHRS and YFSETQ.

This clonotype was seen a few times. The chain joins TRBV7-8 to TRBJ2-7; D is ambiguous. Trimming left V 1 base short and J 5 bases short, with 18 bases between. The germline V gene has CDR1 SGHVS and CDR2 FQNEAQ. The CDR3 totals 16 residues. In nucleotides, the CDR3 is TGTGCCAGCAGCTTAGTGGCAGTAGGGCTACGGGACGAGCAGTACTTC. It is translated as CASSLVAVGLRDEQYF.

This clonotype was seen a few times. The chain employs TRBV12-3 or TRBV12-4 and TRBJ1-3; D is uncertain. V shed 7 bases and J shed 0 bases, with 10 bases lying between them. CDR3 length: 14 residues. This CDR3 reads CASTIGGSGNTIYF. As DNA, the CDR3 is TGTGCCAGCACCATAGGAGGCTCTGGAAACACCATATATTTT.

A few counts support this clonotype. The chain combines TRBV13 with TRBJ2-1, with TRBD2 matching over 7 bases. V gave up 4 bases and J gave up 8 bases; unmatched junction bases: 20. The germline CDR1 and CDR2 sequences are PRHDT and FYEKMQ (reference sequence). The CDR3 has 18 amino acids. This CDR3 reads CASSSLPGGLDRRDEQFF. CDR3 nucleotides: TGTGCCAGCAGCTCCCTGCCCGGGGGGTTAGATCGACGGGATGAGCAGTTCTTC.

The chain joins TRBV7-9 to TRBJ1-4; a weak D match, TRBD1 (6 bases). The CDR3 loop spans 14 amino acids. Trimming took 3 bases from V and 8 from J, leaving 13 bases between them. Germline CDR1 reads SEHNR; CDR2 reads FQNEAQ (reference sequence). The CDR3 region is CASSLGARREKLFF. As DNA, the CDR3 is TGTGCCAGCAGCTTGGGGGCCCGACGGGAAAAACTGTTTTTT.

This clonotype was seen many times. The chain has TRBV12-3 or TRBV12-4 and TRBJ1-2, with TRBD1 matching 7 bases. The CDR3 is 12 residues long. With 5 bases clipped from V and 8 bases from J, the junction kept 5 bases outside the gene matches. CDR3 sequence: CASSPGTAGYTF. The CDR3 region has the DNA TGTGCCAGCAGTCCCGGGACAGCCGGCTACACCTTC.

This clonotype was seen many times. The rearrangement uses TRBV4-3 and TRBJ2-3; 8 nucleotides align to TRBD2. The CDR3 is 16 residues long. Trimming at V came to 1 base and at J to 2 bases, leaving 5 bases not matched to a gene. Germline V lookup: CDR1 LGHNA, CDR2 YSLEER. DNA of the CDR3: TGCGCCAGCAGCCAAGTCAACGGGAGGGCCACAGATACGCAGTATTTT. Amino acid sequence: CASSQVNGRATDTQYF.

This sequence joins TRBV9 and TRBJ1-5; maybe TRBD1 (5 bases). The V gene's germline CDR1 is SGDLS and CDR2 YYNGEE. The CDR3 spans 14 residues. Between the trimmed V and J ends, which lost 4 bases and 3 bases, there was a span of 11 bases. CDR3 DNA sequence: TGTGCCAGCAGCAATGGAGGGGACAATCAGCCCCAGCATTTT. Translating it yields CASSNGGDNQPQHF.

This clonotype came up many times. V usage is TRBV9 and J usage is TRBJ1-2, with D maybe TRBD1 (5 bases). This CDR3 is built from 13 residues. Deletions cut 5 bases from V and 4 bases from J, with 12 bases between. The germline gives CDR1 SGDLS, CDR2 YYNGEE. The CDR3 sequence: CASSAGSSYGYTF. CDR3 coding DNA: TGTGCCAGCAGTGCAGGGTCGAGCTATGGCTACACCTTC.

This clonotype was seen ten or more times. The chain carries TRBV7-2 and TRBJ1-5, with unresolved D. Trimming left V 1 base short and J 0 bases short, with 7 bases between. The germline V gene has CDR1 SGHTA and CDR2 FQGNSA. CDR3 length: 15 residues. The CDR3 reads CASSLVPVSNQPQHF. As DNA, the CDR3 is TGTGCCAGCAGCTTAGTCCCGGTTAGCAATCAGCCCCAGCATTTT.